Listed below are T cell receptor beta chains from one sample, sequenced in a study of brain T cells in children with intractable seizures. TCRdb keeps only in-frame clones here, not all; method: immunoSEQ multiplex PCR. The sample records 340,000 or so clones, roughly 92% being singletons. The source material was peripheral blood, sampled 4 to 5 months after surgery. These receptors all come from a boy under two years old with tuberous sclerosis and intractable seizures. Both conserved end residues are part of each CDR3. D genes are given only for firm matches. The size entry is marked missing in some rows and otherwise reads once, few, many or a size class.

d_gene,abundance,v_gene,j_gene,CDR3aa,CDR3nt
TRBD2,NA,TRBV6-6,TRBJ2-7,CASSLLGTSGGPSPYEQYF,TGTGCCAGCAGCTTACTCGGGACTAGCGGGGGTCCATCCCCCTACGAGCAGTACTTC
NA,NA,TRBV2,TRBJ1-5,CASSLTVTQPQHF,TGTGCCAGCAGCCTGACAGTAACTCAGCCCCAGCATTTT
NA,NA,TRBV12-3/TRBV12-4,TRBJ2-7,CASSSRGNEQYF,TGTGCCAGCAGTTCAAGAGGGAACGAGCAGTACTTC
NA,few,TRBV12-5,TRBJ1-1,CASGPQRATEAFF,TGTGCTAGTGGTCCTCAGAGAGCCACTGAAGCTTTCTTT
NA,NA,TRBV27,TRBJ2-7,CASRAGSYEQYF,TGTGCCAGCAGGGCCGGGTCCTACGAGCAGTACTTC
NA,NA,TRBV7-9,TRBJ1-3,CASSSQETGNTIYF,TGTGCCAGCAGCTCACAGGAAACTGGAAACACCATATATTTT
NA,NA,TRBV30,TRBJ2-7,CAWSHLGVDEQYF,TGTGCCTGGAGTCACCTGGGGGTGGACGAGCAGTACTTC
TRBD1,NA,TRBV11-3,TRBJ1-2,CASSPLSPTGGPYGYTF,TGTGCCAGCAGCCCACTCAGTCCGACAGGGGGCCCATATGGCTACACCTTC
NA,NA,TRBV6-5,TRBJ1-2,CASRTTGYDYGYTF,TGTGCCAGCAGAACCACAGGGTACGACTATGGCTACACCTTC
NA,NA,TRBV9,TRBJ1-2,CASSVGGARSYTF,TGTGCCAGCAGCGTAGGGGGGGCGCGTAGCTACACCTTC